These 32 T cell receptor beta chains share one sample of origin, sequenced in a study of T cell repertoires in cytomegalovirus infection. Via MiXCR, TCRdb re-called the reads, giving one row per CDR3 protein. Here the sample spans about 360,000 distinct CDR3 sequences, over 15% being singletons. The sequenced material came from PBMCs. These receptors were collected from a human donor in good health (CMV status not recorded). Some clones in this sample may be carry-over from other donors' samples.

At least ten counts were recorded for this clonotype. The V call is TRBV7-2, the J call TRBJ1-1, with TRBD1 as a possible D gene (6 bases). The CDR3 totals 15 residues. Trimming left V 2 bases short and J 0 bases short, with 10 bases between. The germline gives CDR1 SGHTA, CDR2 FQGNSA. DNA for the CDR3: TGTGCCAGCAGCTTACAGGGGCTCATGAACACTGAAGCTTTCTTT. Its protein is CASSLQGLMNTEAFF. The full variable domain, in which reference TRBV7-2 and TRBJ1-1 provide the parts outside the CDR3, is GAGVSQSPSNKVTEKGKDVELRCDPISGHTALYWYRQSLGQGLEFLIYFQGNSAPDKSGLPSDRFSAERTGGSVSTLTIQRTQQEDSAVYLCASSLQGLMNTEAFFGQGTRLTVV.

The CDR3: CASSAGTGRHTF. The CDR3, as DNA: TGTGCCAGTAGTGCCGGGACAGGGCGGCACACCTTC. The chain has TRBV19 and TRBJ1-2, with 9 bases matching TRBD1. The CDR3 consists of 12 residues. CDR1 is LNHDA, CDR2 SQIVND, per germline (reference sequence). J was trimmed by 12 bases and V by 5 bases; bases with no gene match: 7.

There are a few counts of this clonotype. CDR3 loop: CAAWDRGRDNEQFF. CDR3 sequence (DNA): TGTGCCGCGTGGGACAGGGGAAGAGACAATGAGCAGTTCTTC. The chain has TRBV10-3 and TRBJ2-1, with 10 bases lining up with TRBD1. Germline CDR1 reads ENHRY; CDR2 reads SYGVKD. The CDR3 spans 14 residues. Trimming took 11 bases from V and 5 from J; bases not matched to a gene: 9.

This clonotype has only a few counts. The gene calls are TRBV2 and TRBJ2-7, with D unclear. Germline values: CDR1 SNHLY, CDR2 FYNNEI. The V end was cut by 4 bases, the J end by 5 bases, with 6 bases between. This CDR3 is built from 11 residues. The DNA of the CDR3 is TGTGCCAGCAGTGTCCGCCACGAGCAGTACTTC. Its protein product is CASSVRHEQYF.

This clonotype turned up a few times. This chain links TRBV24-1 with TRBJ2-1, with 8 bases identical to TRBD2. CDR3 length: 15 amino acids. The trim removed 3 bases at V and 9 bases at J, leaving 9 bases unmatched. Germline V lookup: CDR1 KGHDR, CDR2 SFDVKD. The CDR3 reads CATSDIERERGEQFF. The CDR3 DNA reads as TGTGCCACCAGTGATATCGAGCGGGAGCGCGGTGAGCAGTTCTTC.

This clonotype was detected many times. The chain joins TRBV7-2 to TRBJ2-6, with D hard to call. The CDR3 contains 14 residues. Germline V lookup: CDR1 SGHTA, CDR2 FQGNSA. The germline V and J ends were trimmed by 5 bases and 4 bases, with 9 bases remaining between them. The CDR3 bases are TGTGCCAGCAGCCCTACCCCCGGGGCCAACGTCCTGACTTTC. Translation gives CASSPTPGANVLTF.

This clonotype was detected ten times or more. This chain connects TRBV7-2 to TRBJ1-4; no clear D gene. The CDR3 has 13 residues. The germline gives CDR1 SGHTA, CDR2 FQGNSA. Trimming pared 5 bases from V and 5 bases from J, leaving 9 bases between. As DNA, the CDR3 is TGTGCCAGCAGCGTACGAGAGAATGAAAAACTGTTTTTT. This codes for CASSVRENEKLFF.

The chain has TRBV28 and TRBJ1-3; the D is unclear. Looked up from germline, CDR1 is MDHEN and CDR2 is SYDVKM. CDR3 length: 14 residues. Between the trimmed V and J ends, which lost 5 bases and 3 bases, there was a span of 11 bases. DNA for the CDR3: TGTGCCAGCAGTCGTCCCCCGAATGGAAACACCATATATTTT. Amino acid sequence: CASSRPPNGNTIYF.

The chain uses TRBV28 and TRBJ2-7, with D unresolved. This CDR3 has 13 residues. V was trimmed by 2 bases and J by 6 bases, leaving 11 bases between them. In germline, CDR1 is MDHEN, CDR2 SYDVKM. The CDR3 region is CASSLPKFGEQYF. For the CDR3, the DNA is TGTGCCAGCAGTTTACCTAAGTTCGGCGAGCAGTACTTC.

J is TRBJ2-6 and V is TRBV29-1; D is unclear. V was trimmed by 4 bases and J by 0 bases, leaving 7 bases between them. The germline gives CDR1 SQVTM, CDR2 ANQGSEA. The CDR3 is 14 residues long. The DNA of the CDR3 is TGCAGCGTTGTAATGTCCTCTGGGGCCAACGTCCTGACTTTC. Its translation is CSVVMSSGANVLTF.

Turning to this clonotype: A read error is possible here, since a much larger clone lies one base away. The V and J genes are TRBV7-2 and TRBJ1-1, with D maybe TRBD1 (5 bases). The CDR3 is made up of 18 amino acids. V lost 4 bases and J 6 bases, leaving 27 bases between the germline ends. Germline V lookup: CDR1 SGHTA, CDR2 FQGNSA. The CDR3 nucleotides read TGTGCCAGCAGCTCGATCCGGGACGGACCGTTATGGGGCTCTGAAGCTTTCTTT. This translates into CASSSIRDGPLWGSEAFF.

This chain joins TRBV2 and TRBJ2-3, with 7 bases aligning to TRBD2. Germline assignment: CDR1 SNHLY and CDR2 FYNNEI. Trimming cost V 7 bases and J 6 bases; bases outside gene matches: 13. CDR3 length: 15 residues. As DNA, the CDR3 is TGTGCCAGCACGAAACTCCTAGCGGCCGGGGATACGCAGTATTTT. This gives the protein CASTKLLAAGDTQYF.

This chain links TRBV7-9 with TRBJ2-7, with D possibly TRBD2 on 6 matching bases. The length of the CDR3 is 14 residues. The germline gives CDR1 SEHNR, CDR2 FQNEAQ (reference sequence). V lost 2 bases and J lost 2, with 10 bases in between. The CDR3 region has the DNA TGTGCCAGCAGCTTAATGGGAGGACCCTACGAGCAGTACTTC. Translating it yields CASSLMGGPYEQYF.

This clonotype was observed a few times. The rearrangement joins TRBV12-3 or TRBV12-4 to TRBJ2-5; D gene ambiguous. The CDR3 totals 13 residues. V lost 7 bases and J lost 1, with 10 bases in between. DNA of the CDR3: TGTGCCAGCATGATTGCTTTCCAAGAGACCCAGTACTTC. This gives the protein CASMIAFQETQYF.

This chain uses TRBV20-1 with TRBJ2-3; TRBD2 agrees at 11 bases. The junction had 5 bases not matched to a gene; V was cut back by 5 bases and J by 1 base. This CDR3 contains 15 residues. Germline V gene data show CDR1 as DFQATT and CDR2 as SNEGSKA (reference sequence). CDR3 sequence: CSASGTSGRTDTQYF. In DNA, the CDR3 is TGCAGTGCTTCTGGGACTAGCGGACGCACAGATACGCAGTATTTT.

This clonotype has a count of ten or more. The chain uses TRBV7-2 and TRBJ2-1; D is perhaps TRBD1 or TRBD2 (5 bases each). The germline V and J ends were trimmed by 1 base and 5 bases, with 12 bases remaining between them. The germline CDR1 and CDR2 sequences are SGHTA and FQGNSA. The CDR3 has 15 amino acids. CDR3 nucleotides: TGTGCCAGCAGCTTAGGAGGGGCGGCCAACAATGAGCAGTTCTTC. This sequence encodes CASSLGGAANNEQFF. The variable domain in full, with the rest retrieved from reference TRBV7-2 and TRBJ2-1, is GAGVSQSPSNKVTEKGKDVELRCDPISGHTALYWYRQSLGQGLEFLIYFQGNSAPDKSGLPSDRFSAERTGGSVSTLTIQRTQQEDSAVYLCASSLGGAANNEQFFGPGTRLTVL.

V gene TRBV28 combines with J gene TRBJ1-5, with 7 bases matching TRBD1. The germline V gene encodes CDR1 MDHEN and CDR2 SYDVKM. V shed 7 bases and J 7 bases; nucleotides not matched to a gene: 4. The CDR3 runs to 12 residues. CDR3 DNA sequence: TGTGCCAGCACTAGCAGGGGGCAGCCCCAGCATTTT. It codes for CASTSRGQPQHF. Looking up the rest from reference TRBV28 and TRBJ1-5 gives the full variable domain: DVKVTQSSRYLVKRTGEKVFLECVQDMDHENMFWYRQDPGLGLRLIYFSYDVKMKEKGDIPEGYSVSREKKERFSLILESASTNQTSMYLCASTSRGQPQHFGDGTRLSIL.

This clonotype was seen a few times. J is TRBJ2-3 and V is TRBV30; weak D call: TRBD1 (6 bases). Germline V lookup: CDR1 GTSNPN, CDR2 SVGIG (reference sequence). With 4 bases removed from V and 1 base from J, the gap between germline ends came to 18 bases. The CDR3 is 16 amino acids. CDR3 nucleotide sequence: TGTGCCTGGAACAGGGTTAGGGGGACGGGCACAGATACGCAGTATTTT. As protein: CAWNRVRGTGTDTQYF. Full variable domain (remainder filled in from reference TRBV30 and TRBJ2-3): SQTIHQWPATLVQPVGSPLSLECTVEGTSNPNLYWYRQAAGRGLQLLFYSVGIGQISSEVPQNLSASRPQDRQFILSSKKLLLSDSGFYLCAWNRVRGTGTDTQYFGPGTRLTVL.

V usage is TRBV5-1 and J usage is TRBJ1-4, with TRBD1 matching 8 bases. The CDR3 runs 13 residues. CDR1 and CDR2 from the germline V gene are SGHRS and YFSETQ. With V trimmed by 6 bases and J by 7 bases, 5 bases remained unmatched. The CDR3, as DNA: TGCGCCAGCACCCAGGGGGCCGGTGAAAAACTGTTTTTT. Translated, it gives CASTQGAGEKLFF.

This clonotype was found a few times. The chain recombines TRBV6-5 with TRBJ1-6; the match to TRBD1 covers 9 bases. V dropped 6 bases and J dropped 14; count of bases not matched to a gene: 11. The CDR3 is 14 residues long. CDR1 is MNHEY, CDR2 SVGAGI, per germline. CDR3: CASREGQGGSTLHF. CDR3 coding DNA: TGTGCCAGCAGGGAGGGACAGGGAGGTTCTACCCTCCACTTT.

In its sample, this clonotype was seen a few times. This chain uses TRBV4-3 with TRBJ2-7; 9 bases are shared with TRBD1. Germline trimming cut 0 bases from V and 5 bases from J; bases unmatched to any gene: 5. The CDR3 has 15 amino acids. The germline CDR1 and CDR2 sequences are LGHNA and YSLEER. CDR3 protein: CASSQEYRGLDEQYF. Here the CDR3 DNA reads TGCGCCAGCAGCCAAGAGTACAGGGGGCTGGACGAGCAGTACTTC.

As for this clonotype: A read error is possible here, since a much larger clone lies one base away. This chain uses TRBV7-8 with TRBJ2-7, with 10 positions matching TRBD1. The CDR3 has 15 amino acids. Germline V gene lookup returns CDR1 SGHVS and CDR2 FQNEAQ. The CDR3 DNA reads TGTGCCAGCAGCCCAACCGGGACAGGGGCCTACAAGCAGTACTTC. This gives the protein CASSPTGTGAYKQYF.

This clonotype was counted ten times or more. The CDR3 region is CASSLEKGLAEQFF. CDR3 in DNA: TGTGCCAGCAGCTTAGAGAAAGGGCTGGCTGAGCAGTTCTTC. The chain is built from TRBV7-2 and TRBJ2-1; D is uncertain. Trimming removed 1 base from V and 9 bases from J, with 13 bases in between. Germline V gene lookup returns CDR1 SGHTA and CDR2 FQGNSA. The CDR3 length is 14 residues.

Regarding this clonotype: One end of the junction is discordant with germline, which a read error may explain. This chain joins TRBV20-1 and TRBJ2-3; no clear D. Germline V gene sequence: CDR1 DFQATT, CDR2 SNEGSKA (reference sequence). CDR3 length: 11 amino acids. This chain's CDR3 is CSARRTDMQYF. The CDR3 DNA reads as TGCAGTGCTAGACGAACAGATATGCAGTATTTT.

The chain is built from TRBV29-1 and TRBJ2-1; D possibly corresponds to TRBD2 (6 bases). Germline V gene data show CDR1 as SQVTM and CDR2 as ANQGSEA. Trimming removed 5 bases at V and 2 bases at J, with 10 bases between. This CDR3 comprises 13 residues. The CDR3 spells CSVMGGTYNEQFF. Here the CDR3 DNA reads TGCAGCGTTATGGGAGGCACCTACAATGAGCAGTTCTTC.

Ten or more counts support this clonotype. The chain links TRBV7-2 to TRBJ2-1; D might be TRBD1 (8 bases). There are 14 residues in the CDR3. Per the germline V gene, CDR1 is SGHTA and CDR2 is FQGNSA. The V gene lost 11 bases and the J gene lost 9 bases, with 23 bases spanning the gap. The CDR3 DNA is TGTGCCGGAGCGGGACAGGCCCTAAGTAGTGAGCAGTTCTTC. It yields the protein CAGAGQALSSEQFF.

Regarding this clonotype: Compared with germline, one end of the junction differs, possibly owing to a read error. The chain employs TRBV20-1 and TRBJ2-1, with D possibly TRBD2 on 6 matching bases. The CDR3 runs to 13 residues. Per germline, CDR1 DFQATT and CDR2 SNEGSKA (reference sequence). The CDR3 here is CSAPGEVYNEQFF. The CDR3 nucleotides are TGCAGTGCTCCGGGAGAGGTCTACAATGAGCAATTCTTC.

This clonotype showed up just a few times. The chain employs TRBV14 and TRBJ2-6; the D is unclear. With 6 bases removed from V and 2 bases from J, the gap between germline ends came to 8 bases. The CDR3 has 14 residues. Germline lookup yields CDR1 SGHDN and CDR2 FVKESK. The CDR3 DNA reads TGTGCCAGCAGTTCATTAGCTGGGGCCAACGTCCTGACTTTC. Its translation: CASSSLAGANVLTF.

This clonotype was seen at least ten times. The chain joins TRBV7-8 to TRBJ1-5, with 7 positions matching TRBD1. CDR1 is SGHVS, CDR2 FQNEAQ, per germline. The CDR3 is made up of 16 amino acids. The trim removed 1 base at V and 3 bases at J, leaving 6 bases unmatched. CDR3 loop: CASSLVRDSFNQPQHF. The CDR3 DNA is TGTGCCAGCAGCTTAGTCCGGGACAGCTTCAATCAGCCCCAGCATTTT.

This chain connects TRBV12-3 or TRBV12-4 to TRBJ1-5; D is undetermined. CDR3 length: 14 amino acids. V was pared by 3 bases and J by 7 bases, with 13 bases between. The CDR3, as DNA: TGTGCCAGCAGTTTTGTAGGGTCGCGCCAGCCCCAGCATTTT. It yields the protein CASSFVGSRQPQHF.

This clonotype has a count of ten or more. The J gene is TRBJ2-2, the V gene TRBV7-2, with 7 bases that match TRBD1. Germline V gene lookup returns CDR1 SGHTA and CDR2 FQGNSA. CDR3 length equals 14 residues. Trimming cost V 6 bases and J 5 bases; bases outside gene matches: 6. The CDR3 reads CASRRQGATGELFF. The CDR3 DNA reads TGTGCCAGCAGAAGACAGGGTGCAACCGGGGAGCTGTTTTTT.

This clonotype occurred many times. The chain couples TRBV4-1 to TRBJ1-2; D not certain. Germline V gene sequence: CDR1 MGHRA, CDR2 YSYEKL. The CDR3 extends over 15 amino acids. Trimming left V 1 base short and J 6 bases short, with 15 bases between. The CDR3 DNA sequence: TGCGCCAGCAGCCAAGGTACCGTGGGCCTAAATGGCTACACCTTC. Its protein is CASSQGTVGLNGYTF.